Given below is one T cell receptor beta chain in context. Antigen: not known. Using immunoSEQ multiplex PCR, the repertoire was profiled, and TCRdb retains in-frame clones only, with some absent. Among about 61,000 clones, about 80% were seen once, and the ten largest hold around 1.3%. The data are from a study of vaccination effects on CD4 cells after COVID-19. With the ViraFEST assay, the study expanded antigen-specific CD4+ T cells using viral peptide pools, then sequenced them. Subsequent to roughly 9 days of culture, CD4+ T cells were isolated. Each participant was administered two doses of either the BNT162b2 or the mRNA-1273 vaccine. Nobody among the vaccine recipients had prior SARS-CoV-2 infection (nucleocapsid antibodies were negative). IL-2 medium took the place of half the medium on both days 3 and 7. CDR3 length: 13 residues. Trimming removed 3 bases from V and 9 bases from J; junction bases left unmatched: 1. The germline CDR1 and CDR2 sequences are SGHRS and YFSETQ.

The chain links TRBV5-1 to TRBJ1-6; 9 nucleotides line up with TRBD1. The sample in question was CD4+ T cells from PBMCs cultured with HCoV-229E spike peptides, obtained after COVID-19 vaccination. The TCR was taken from a human donor who received a COVID-19 vaccine. CDR3: CASSSGQGSPLHF. CDR3 nucleotide sequence: TGCGCCAGCAGCTCGGGACAGGGTTCACCCCTCCACTTT.